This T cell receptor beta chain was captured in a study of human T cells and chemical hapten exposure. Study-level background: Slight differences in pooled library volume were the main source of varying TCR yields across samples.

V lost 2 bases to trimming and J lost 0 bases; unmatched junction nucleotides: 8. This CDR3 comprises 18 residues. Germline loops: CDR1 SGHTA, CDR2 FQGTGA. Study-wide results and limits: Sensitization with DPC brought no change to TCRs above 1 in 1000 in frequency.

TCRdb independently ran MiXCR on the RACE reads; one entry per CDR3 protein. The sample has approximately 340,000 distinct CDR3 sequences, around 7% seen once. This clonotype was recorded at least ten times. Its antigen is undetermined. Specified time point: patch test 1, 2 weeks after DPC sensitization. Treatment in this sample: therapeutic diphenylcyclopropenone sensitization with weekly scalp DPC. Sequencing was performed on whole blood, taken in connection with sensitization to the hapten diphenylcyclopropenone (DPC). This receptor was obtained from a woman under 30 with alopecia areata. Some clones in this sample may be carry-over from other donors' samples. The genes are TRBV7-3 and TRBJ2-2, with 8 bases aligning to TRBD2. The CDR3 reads CASSLGAGASANTGELFF. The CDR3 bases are TGTGCCAGCAGCTTAGGAGCGGGGGCCTCCGCGAACACCGGGGAGCTGTTTTTT.